This paragraph covers one T cell receptor (beta chain) sequence. This clonotype has a handful of counts. What antigen it recognizes has not been identified. The record has no base qualities; no much larger clone is one base away. Sequencing used an Illumina HiSeq 2500. Quantitative 5'-RACE with molecular barcodes was used to prepare TCR beta libraries. In the source study's methods: A new computational method based on a probabilistic model of VDJ rearrangement was used to identify disease-linked TCR variants. The public reads were reprocessed in TCRdb via fastp at Q25 and MiXCR, keeping in-frame beta chains. Rows are unified per CDR3 protein, each entry keeping the most common DNA and genes. The V and J calls and clone size come from TCRdb's table, not from the authors' own analysis. Within this sample are some 130,000 distinct CDR3 sequences, with roughly 13% of them counted one time only. The ten largest account for 3% of the sample.

The data were taken from a study of CD8 T cells in ankylosing spondylitis listed by TCRdb under 2017. Notes on the research overall: The study set out to find disease-linked TCR variants by profiling T cell receptor beta repertoires in ankylosing spondylitis patients and healthy donors. The full study cohort comprised about 24 ankylosing spondylitis patients and roughly 110 healthy donors. Peripheral blood was sampled, and synovial fluid was additionally collected from ankylosing spondylitis patients.

The investigation overall reported the following: The disease-linked clones were reported as significantly enriched in matched synovial fluid samples from ankylosing spondylitis patients. Some TCR beta motif variants had previously been reported in synovial fluid and blood of reactive arthritis patients, which suggested common disease-initiation mechanisms. A TCR beta motif made up of several highly homologous amino acid variants appeared to be characteristic of blood from ankylosing spondylitis patients. In peripheral blood, the disease-linked clones were found at relatively low frequencies and had a CD8+ phenotype.

The sample consisted of blood, either unsorted or a sorted T cell fraction (not recorded which). The TCR was taken from a female donor with ankylosing spondylitis or in good health (not recorded which).

The nucleotides are TGTGCCAGCTCACCACCTTTGGCTAGCACAGATACGCAGTATTTT. This codes for CASSPPLASTDTQYF. The chain employs TRBV18 and TRBJ2-3; the D gene is not confidently resolved. V was cut back by 0 bases and J by 0 bases, leaving a gap of 7 bases between them. From its cysteine to its phenylalanine, the CDR3 spans 15 amino acids. Left in the record is the CDR3 DNA by itself, 45 bases read in frame from the first base. Sequences KGHSH (CDR1) and LQKENI (CDR2) are obtained from the germline V gene.